This entry lists 14 T cell receptor beta chains sequenced from one sample in a study of T cell repertoires in cytomegalovirus infection. MiXCR, run by TCRdb on the reads, gives a single entry per CDR3 protein. This table holds about 920,000 distinct CDR3 sequences, around a third found once. The antigens of these receptors remain unknown. This specimen consisted of cultured CD8+ T cells from PBMCs, obtained from culture after CMV antigen stimulation. The receptors originated from a human donor in good health (CMV status not recorded). Some clones in this sample may be carry-over from other donors' samples.

This clonotype was detected only a few times. The chain employs TRBV11-2 and TRBJ2-1; D is uncertain. Trimming cost V 0 bases and J 0 bases, with 12 bases left between them. The CDR3 sequence is 17 residues long. Looked up from germline, CDR1 is SGHAT and CDR2 is FQNNGV. The CDR3 nucleotides read TGTGCCAGCAGCTTAGATAGAAGGTCCTACTCCTACAATGAGCAGTTCTTC. Protein product: CASSLDRRSYSYNEQFF.

This chain uses TRBV28 with TRBJ1-2; 9 bases align to TRBD1. Germline V lookup: CDR1 MDHEN, CDR2 SYDVKM. The CDR3 extends over 15 amino acids. Unmatched junction bases numbered 6, after V lost 5 bases and J lost 2 bases. The CDR3 spells CASSDTGGQNYGYTF. The CDR3 bases are TGTGCCAGCAGTGATACAGGGGGCCAGAACTATGGCTACACCTTC.

The CDR3 DNA sequence: TGTGCCAGCAGTTACAGCGTGAGCTCCTACAATGAGCAGTTCTTC. Protein: CASSYSVSSYNEQFF. The chain uses TRBV6-5 and TRBJ2-1, with D unresolved. This CDR3 is 15 amino acids long. Germline CDR1 MNHEY, CDR2 SVGAGI. The V and J ends lost 2 bases and 0 bases respectively, with 8 bases between them.

The table lists this clonotype with a few counts. J is TRBJ1-1 and V is TRBV4-1, with TRBD1 identical over 7 bases. The CDR3 contains 15 residues. The germline V gene has CDR1 MGHRA and CDR2 YSYEKL. V shed 3 bases and J 1 base; nucleotides not matched to a gene: 5. Here the CDR3 reads CASSHTGAGNTEAFF. The CDR3 DNA follows: TGCGCCAGCAGCCATACAGGGGCCGGGAACACTGAAGCTTTCTTT.

The J gene is TRBJ1-2, the V gene TRBV15; D unclear. From germline, CDR1 is LNHNV and CDR2 YYDKDF (reference sequence). V was trimmed by 0 bases and J by 1 base, leaving 18 bases between them. The CDR3 is made up of 18 amino acids. CDR3 in DNA: TGTGCCACCAGCAGAGATTGGCCAGATGAAGCTCATAACTATGGCTACACCTTC. Amino acids: CATSRDWPDEAHNYGYTF.

This chain links TRBV19 with TRBJ1-6, with D possibly matching TRBD1 (6 bases). The CDR3 extends over 15 amino acids. The germline CDR1 and CDR2 sequences are LNHDA and SQIVND (reference sequence). Trimming stripped 7 bases from V and 7 bases from J, with 17 bases between. CDR3: CASTDQQGKNSPLHF. The CDR3 region has the DNA TGTGCCAGTACTGACCAGCAGGGGAAGAATTCACCCCTCCACTTT.

The chain employs TRBV7-8 and TRBJ2-4, with 10 bases identical to TRBD2. Trimming cost V 5 bases and J 2 bases; bases outside gene matches: 18. This CDR3 contains 20 residues. Germline CDR1 reads SGHVS; CDR2 reads FQNEAQ. The CDR3 loop is CASSPELLAGALTPKNIQYF. The CDR3 DNA sequence: TGTGCCAGCAGCCCAGAGTTGCTAGCGGGGGCCTTAACTCCCAAAAACATTCAGTACTTC.

This clonotype was picked up a small number of times. The rearrangement joins TRBV2 to TRBJ1-5; maybe TRBD1 (6 bases). The CDR3 sequence is 16 residues long. The germline gives CDR1 SNHLY, CDR2 FYNNEI. V was cut by 7 bases and J by 1 base, with 17 bases left in between. The CDR3 loop is CASTEGGLGSNQPQHF. As DNA, the CDR3 is TGTGCCAGCACCGAGGGGGGGTTGGGGAGCAATCAGCCCCAGCATTTT.

The chain joins TRBV12-3 or TRBV12-4 to TRBJ2-7, with a weak D call TRBD2 (5 bases). This CDR3 region has 15 residues. Deletions cut 3 bases from V and 7 bases from J, with 19 bases between. The CDR3 spells CASSLVEEIPSEQYF. As DNA, the CDR3 is TGTGCCAGCAGTTTGGTGGAGGAAATTCCTAGTGAGCAGTACTTC.

This clonotype was recorded a few times. The chain is built from TRBV27 and TRBJ1-2; possibly TRBD1 for D (5 bases). Per germline, CDR1 MNHEY and CDR2 SMNVEV (reference sequence). The CDR3 loop spans 14 amino acids. V was trimmed by 6 bases and J by 8 bases, leaving 19 bases between them. CDR3 bases: TGTGCCAGCAGCCTCATTGGGGCAGCTTACGGCTACACCTTC. Protein product: CASSLIGAAYGYTF.

This clonotype was seen only once. The chain carries TRBV20-1 and TRBJ1-2; no firm D call. Germline V lookup: CDR1 DFQATT, CDR2 SNEGSKA (reference sequence). This CDR3 has 10 residues. Trimming removed 5 bases from V and 8 bases from J, with 9 bases in between. The CDR3 here is CSAEDIGYTF. Here the CDR3 DNA reads TGCAGTGCTGAGGATATAGGCTACACCTTC.

Concerning this clonotype: One junction end disagrees with the germline gene, perhaps due to a read error. This rearrangement joins TRBV3-1 to TRBJ2-7; D perhaps matches TRBD2 (5 bases). The germline gives CDR1 LGHDT, CDR2 YNNKEL (reference sequence). This CDR3 comprises 15 residues. The CDR3 sequence: CASSEEGGDSYEQYF. The CDR3 DNA is TGTGCCAGCAGCGAAGAGGGCGGCGATTCCTACGAGCAGTACTTC.

V gene TRBV6-6 combines with J gene TRBJ2-1; D is undetermined. Germline V lookup: CDR1 MNHNY, CDR2 SVGAGI (reference sequence). V shed 2 bases and J shed 5 bases, with 13 bases lying between them. There are 15 residues in the CDR3. The CDR3 loop is CASSYKPGENNEQFF. CDR3 sequence (DNA): TGTGCCAGCAGTTACAAACCAGGAGAAAACAATGAGCAGTTCTTC.

V and J are TRBV13 and TRBJ2-7, with 7 positions matching TRBD1. Germline CDR1 is PRHDT and CDR2 is FYEKMQ (reference sequence). V gave up 5 bases and J gave up 0 bases; unmatched junction bases: 13. There are 17 residues in the CDR3. The CDR3 nucleotides are TGTGCCAGCAGCCCGACTCCAGGGACAGAGAGCTCCTACGAGCAGTACTTC. This translates into CASSPTPGTESSYEQYF.